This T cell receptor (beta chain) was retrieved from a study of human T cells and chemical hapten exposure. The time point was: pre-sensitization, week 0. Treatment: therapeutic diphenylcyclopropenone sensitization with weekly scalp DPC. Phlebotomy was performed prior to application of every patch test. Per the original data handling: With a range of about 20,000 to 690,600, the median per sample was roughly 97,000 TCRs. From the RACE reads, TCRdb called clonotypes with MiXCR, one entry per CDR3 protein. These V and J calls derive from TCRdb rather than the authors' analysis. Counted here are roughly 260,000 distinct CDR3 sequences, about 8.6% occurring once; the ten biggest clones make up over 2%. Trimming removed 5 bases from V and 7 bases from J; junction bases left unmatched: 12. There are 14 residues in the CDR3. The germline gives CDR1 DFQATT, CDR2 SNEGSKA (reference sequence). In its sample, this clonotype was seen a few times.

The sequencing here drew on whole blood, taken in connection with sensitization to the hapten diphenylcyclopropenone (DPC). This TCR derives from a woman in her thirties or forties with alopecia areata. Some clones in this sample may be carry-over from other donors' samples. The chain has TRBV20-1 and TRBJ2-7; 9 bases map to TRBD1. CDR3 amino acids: CSARDREGLQEQYF. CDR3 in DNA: TGCAGTGCTCGGGACAGGGAGGGACTACAGGAGCAGTACTTC.